This T cell receptor (beta chain) was recorded in a study of post-analysis software for immune sequencing data. For the study at large: Recorded subtypes: relapsing-remitting, secondary progressive, progressive-relapsing; some patients unannotated.

The V gene's germline CDR1 is SGHTA and CDR2 FQGNSA. CDR3 size: 18 residues. Trimming removed 0 bases from V and 2 bases from J, with 18 bases in between. Concerning this clonotype itself: Its antigen is not identified.

Tagging with unique molecular identifiers was a feature of the TCR beta cDNA libraries. cDNA molecules numbering around 450,000 came from approximately 0.91 to 9.4 million T cells. In TCRdb, the PCR reads were re-called with MiXCR into one record per CDR3 protein. The sample has fewer than 900,000 distinct CDR3 sequences; roughly 50% are singletons. The study's findings and limits: Same-batch preparations were strongly co-clustered by F measure. Controls showed significantly higher normalized Chao1 diversity than did multiple sclerosis patients. Relative to controls, patients had about 5 TRBV segments at higher frequency, with TRBV5-6, TRBV5-1 and TRBV20-1 among these.

The receptor's source is a girl under 18 with multiple sclerosis. The rearrangement joins TRBV7-2 to TRBJ2-3; D might be TRBD2 (5 bases). The sample taken for sequencing was blood. The CDR3 bases are TGTGCCAGCAGCTTAGCAGTTTGGAGGCAGACCCACACAGATACGCAGTATTTT. Translated, it gives CASSLAVWRQTHTDTQYF.